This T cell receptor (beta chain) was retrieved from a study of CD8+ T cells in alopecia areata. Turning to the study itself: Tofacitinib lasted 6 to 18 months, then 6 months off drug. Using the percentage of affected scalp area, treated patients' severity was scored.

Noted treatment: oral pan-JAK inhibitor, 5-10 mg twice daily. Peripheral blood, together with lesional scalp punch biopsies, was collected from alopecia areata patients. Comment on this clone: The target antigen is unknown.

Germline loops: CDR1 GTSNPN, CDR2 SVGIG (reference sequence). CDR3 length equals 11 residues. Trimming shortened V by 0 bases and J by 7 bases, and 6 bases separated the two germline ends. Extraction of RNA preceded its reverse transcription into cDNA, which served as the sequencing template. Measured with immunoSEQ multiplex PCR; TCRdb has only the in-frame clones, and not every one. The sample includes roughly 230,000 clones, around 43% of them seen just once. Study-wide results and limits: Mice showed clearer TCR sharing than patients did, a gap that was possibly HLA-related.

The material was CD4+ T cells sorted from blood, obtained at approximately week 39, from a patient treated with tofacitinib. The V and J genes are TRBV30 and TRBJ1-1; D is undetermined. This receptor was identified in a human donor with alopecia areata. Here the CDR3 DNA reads TGTGCCTGGAGTGTAGGCCGTGAAGCTTTCTTT. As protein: CAWSVGREAFF.